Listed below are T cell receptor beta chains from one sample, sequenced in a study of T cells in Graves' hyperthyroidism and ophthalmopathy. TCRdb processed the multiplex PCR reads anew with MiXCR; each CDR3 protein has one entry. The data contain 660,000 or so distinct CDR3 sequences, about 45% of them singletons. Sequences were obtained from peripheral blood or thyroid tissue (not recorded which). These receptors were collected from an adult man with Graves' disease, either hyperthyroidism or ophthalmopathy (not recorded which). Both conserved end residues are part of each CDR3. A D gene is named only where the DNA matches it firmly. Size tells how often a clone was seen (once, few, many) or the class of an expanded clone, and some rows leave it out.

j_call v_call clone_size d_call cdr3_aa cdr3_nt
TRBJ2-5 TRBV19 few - CASSIRGIGRFETQYF TGTGCCAGTAGTATCCGCGGTATCGGGAGATTTGAGACCCAGTACTTC
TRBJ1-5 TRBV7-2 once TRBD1 CASSSNRDSYSNQPQHF TGTGCCAGCAGCTCGAACCGGGACAGCTATAGCAATCAGCCCCAGCATTTT
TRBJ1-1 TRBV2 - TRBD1 CASSVQGENTEAFF TGTGCCAGCAGTGTACAGGGGGAGAACACTGAAGCTTTCTTT
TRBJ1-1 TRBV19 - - CATQNTLNTEAFF TGTGCCACCCAGAATACTCTGAACACTGAAGCTTTCTTT
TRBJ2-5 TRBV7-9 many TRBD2 CASSDTSGGAKPQETQYF TGTGCCAGCAGCGACACTAGCGGGGGGGCGAAACCCCAAGAGACCCAGTACTTC
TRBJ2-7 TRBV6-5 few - CASRLTETYEQYF TGTGCCAGCAGACTTACAGAAACCTACGAGCAGTACTTC
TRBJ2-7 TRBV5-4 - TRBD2 CASSPPAGESGYEQYF TGTGCCAGCAGCCCACCGGCGGGAGAATCTGGCTACGAGCAGTACTTC
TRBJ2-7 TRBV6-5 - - CASLTDSYEQYF TGTGCCAGCCTGACCGATTCCTACGAGCAGTACTTC
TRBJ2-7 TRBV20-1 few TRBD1 CSAYVPGQGAYEQYF TGCAGTGCTTACGTTCCGGGACAGGGGGCCTACGAGCAGTACTTC
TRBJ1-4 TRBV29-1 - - CGGTQANEKLFF TGCGGGGGGACCCAAGCTAATGAAAAACTGTTTTTT
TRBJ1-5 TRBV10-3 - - CAISEDRDQPQHF TGTGCCATCAGTGAGGACCGCGATCAGCCCCAGCATTTT
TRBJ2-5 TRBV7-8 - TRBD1 CASSWGQGIGEAQYF TGTGCCAGCAGCTGGGGACAGGGTATAGGAGAGGCCCAGTACTTC
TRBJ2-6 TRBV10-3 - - CAISENGVGSGANVLTF TGTGCCATCAGTGAGAACGGGGTTGGTTCTGGGGCCAACGTCCTGACTTTC
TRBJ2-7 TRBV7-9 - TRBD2 CASTPSGANEQYF TGTGCCAGCACCCCAAGCGGGGCTAACGAGCAGTACTTC
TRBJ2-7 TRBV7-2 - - CASSWGEEPSYEQYF TGCGCCAGCAGCTGGGGGGAAGAGCCCTCCTACGAGCAGTACTTC
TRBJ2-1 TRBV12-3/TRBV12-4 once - CASRGAWGYEQFF TGTGCCAGCAGGGGGGCCTGGGGTTACGAGCAGTTCTTC
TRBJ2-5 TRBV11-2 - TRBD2 CASSLGEGSETQYF TGTGCCAGCAGCCTCGGGGAGGGTTCGGAGACCCAGTACTTC
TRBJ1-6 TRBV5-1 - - CASSLYSTDNSPLHF TGCGCCAGCAGCTTGTATTCGACAGACAATTCACCCCTCCACTTT
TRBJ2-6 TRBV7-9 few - CASSQAGAGANVLTF TGTGCCAGCAGCCAAGCAGGGGCTGGGGCCAACGTCCTGACTTTC
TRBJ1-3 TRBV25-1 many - CASSPSTGNTIYF TGTGCCAGCAGCCCTTCCACTGGAAACACCATATATTTT
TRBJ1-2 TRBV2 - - CASSDDVGILNYGYTF TGTGCCAGCAGTGATGACGTTGGGATACTTAACTATGGCTACACCTTC
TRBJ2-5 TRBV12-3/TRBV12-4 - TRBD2 CASSELPLGGKGETQYF TGTGCCAGCAGTGAGCTACCTTTGGGGGGGAAGGGGGAGACCCAGTACTTC
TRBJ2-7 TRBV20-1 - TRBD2 CSASPTGGSYEQYF TGCAGTGCTAGTCCGACGGGGGGCTCCTACGAGCAGTACTTC
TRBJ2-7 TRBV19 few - CASSPRGKGLVSYEQYF TGTGCCAGTAGTCCTCGAGGGAAGGGCCTTGTCTCCTACGAGCAGTACTTC
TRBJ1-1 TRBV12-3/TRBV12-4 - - CASSLGLYGNTEAFF TGTGCCAGCAGTCTAGGGTTGTATGGAAACACTGAAGCTTTCTTT
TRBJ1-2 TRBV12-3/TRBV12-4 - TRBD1 CASSSRTGSGYTF TGTGCCAGCAGTTCCCGGACAGGGAGTGGCTACACCTTC
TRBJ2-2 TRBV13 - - CASSSKGRTGNTGELFF TGTGCCAGCAGCTCTAAGGGGAGGACAGGGAACACCGGGGAGCTGTTTTTT
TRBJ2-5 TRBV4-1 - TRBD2 CASSLRTSGGPKETQYF TGTGCCAGCAGCCTACGCACTAGCGGGGGGCCGAAAGAGACCCAGTACTTC
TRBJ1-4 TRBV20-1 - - CSARATVGAEKLFF TGCAGTGCTAGAGCGACGGTTGGGGCTGAAAAACTGTTTTTT
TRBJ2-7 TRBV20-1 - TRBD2 CSAKPPLAAISYEQYF TGCAGTGCCAAACCCCCACTAGCGGCAATATCCTACGAGCAGTACTTC
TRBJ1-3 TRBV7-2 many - CASSSTGSSGNTIYF TGTGCCAGCAGCTCCACAGGTTCCTCTGGAAACACCATATATTTT
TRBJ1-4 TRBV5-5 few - CASSRQNEKLFF TGTGCCAGCAGCCGCCAAAATGAAAAACTGTTTTTT
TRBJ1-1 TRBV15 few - CATSTYENTEAFF TGTGCCACCAGCACATACGAGAACACTGAAGCTTTCTTT
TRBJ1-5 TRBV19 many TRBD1 CASGDRGSTSNQPQHF TGTGCCAGCGGCGACAGGGGGTCAACTAGCAATCAGCCCCAGCATTTT
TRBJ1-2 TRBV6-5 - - CASSYSGSGGGYTF TGTGCCAGCAGTTACTCCGGGTCAGGCGGTGGCTACACCTTC
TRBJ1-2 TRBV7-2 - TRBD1 CASSLVWTGDNYGYTF TGTGCCAGCAGCTTAGTGTGGACAGGGGATAACTATGGCTACACCTTC